This T cell receptor beta chain was retrieved from a study of response to subunit inactivated influenza vaccine. Study-level points and caveats: A suggestion made by the authors is that each seasonal influenza vaccination recruits few new T cells.

CDR1 is DFQATT and CDR2 is SNEGSKA in the germline V gene (reference sequence). The CDR3 totals 18 residues. Germline trimming cut 3 bases from V and 6 bases from J; bases unmatched to any gene: 17. About this clonotype: The antigen is undetermined.

TCRdb reprocessed the RT-PCR reads with MiXCR, giving one entry per CDR3 protein. The sample includes about 500,000 distinct CDR3 sequences, more than 7% of them seen just once. The V and J genes are TRBV20-1 and TRBJ1-6, with 7 positions matching TRBD1. The input for sequencing was PBMCs from blood, taken around 25 months after vaccination. This clonotype was sampled from a man aged 50-75 years who received an inactivated influenza vaccine. The CDR3 protein is CSARWTDSGQGGNSPLHF. Here the CDR3 DNA reads TGCAGTGCTAGGTGGACTGACAGTGGGCAGGGGGGTAATTCACCCCTCCACTTT.